This T cell receptor beta chain came from a study of technical replicates of blood from a handful of donors. This table comes from immunoSEQ multiplex PCR, and its TCRdb copy is limited to in-frame clones, with some not included. The table lists approximately 66,000 clones, 88% of them singletons. CDR1 is LNHDA, CDR2 SQIVND, per germline (reference sequence). Unmatched junction bases numbered 12, after V lost 3 bases and J lost 5 bases. The CDR3 spans 16 residues. This receptor was taken from a human donor in good health. Some clones in this sample may be carry-over from other donors' samples. This rearrangement joins TRBV19 to TRBJ1-2; TRBD1 matches 7 bases. The specimen was PBMCs. The chain's CDR3 is CASSMDSGTDKYGYTF. The CDR3 region has the DNA TGTGCCAGTAGTATGGACTCCGGGACAGACAAATATGGCTACACCTTC. Using reference TRBV19 and TRBJ1-2 for the parts outside the CDR3, the full variable domain is DGGITQSPKYLFRKEGQNVTLSCEQNLNHDAMYWYRQDPGQGLRLIYYSQIVNDFQKGDIAEGYSVSREKKESFPLTVTSAQKNPTAFYLCASSMDSGTDKYGYTFGSGTRLTVV.